The 27 T cell receptor beta chains listed next were all sequenced from one sample in a study of CD8+CD57+ T cells in acquired aplastic anemia. Genomic DNA constituted the template upon which TCR beta VDJ and CDR3 profiling was performed. Each CDR3 protein gets one entry after TCRdb re-called the reads with MiXCR. The profile shows more than 95,000 distinct CDR3 sequences, almost 40% of them singletons. Patients sequenced had flow cytometry evidence of CD8+CD57+ cell expansion. Sequencing was performed on sorted CD4+, CD8+, or CD8+CD57+ T cells (not recorded which) from PBMCs. The receptors here all came from a human donor with aplastic anemia.

This clonotype was counted many times. The chain links TRBV20-1 to TRBJ2-2, with D perhaps being TRBD1 or TRBD2 (5 bases each). V lost 1 base to trimming and J lost 4 bases, with 10 bases between them. The CDR3 spans 14 residues. Per germline, CDR1 DFQATT and CDR2 SNEGSKA (reference sequence). The chain's CDR3 is CSARGGAGTGELFF. The DNA of the CDR3 is TGCAGTGCTAGAGGAGGGGCAGGCACCGGGGAGCTGTTTTTT.

The rearrangement joins TRBV2 to TRBJ1-4, with TRBD1 as a possible D gene (6 bases). Germline loops: CDR1 SNHLY, CDR2 FYNNEI. The CDR3 runs to 15 residues. Trimming removed 6 bases from V and 6 bases from J, with 17 bases in between. Here the CDR3 reads CASSRTGWGYEKLFF. In DNA, the CDR3 is TGTGCCAGCAGCCGAACAGGGTGGGGATATGAAAAACTGTTTTTT. Full variable domain (rest looked up from reference TRBV2 and TRBJ1-4): EPEVTQTPSHQVTQMGQEVILRCVPISNHLYFYWYRQILGQKVEFLVSFYNNEISEKSEIFDDQFSVERPDGSNFTLKIRSTKLEDSAMYFCASSRTGWGYEKLFFGSGTQLSVL.

This clonotype has ten or more counts. This chain connects TRBV10-2 to TRBJ2-5; the match to TRBD2 covers 11 bases. The germline gives CDR1 WSHSY, CDR2 SAAADI. This CDR3 has 18 amino acids. V lost 5 bases to trimming and J lost 5 bases; unmatched junction nucleotides: 16. DNA for the CDR3: TGCGCCAGCAGTACTAAGAATAGCGGGGGGGACCGGGACGAGACCCAGTACTTC. It encodes CASSTKNSGGDRDETQYF.

This clonotype was seen repeatedly, ten times or more. The V and J genes are TRBV9 and TRBJ1-1; a weak D match, TRBD1 (6 bases). Germline V gene data show CDR1 as SGDLS and CDR2 as YYNGEE. Trimming took off 0 bases at V and 1 base at J, with 13 bases between the two ends. This CDR3 has 16 residues. The CDR3 DNA sequence: TGTGCCAGCAGCGTAGTCCCCCGAGGGGGGAACACTGAAGCTTTCTTT. This codes for CASSVVPRGGNTEAFF.

A few counts support this clonotype. The V and J genes are TRBV5-4 and TRBJ1-4; 10 nucleotides match TRBD1. This CDR3 region has 19 residues. The ends lost 0 bases at V and 0 bases at J; junction bases unmatched: 8. The germline CDR1 and CDR2 sequences are SGHNT and YYREEE (reference sequence). The CDR3 loop is CASSLATGTGVATNEKLFF. Written as DNA, the CDR3 is TGTGCCAGCAGCTTGGCAACCGGGACAGGGGTTGCAACTAATGAAAAACTGTTTTTT.

This chain connects TRBV20-1 to TRBJ2-7; 9 positions match TRBD1. The CDR3 runs 14 residues. Germline lookup yields CDR1 DFQATT and CDR2 SNEGSKA (reference sequence). The V gene end was trimmed by 5 bases and the J gene end by 3 bases; junction bases not matched to a gene: 8. CDR3 DNA sequence: TGCAGTGCTCATACAGGGGGCCGAGACTACGAGCAGTACTTC. This encodes CSAHTGGRDYEQYF.

This clonotype occurred a few times. This sequence may be a read error, since a much larger clone differs from it by one base. V gene TRBV20-1 combines with J gene TRBJ1-1; D not certain. The CDR3 covers 12 residues. V gave up 6 bases and J gave up 1 base, with 9 bases separating them. The V gene's germline CDR1 is DFQATT and CDR2 SNEGSKA (reference sequence). CDR3 bases: TGCAGTGCCCCAGTTGAGAACACTGAAGCTTTCTTT. This encodes CSAPVENTEAFF.

The chain joins TRBV2 to TRBJ2-3, with 9 bases identical to TRBD2. CDR3 length: 15 amino acids. V dropped 4 bases and J dropped 3; count of bases not matched to a gene: 5. CDR1 is SNHLY and CDR2 is FYNNEI in the germline V gene. The CDR3 DNA follows: TGTGCCAGCAGTGGCGGGGGGGTTCTGACAGATACGCAGTATTTT. Its translation: CASSGGGVLTDTQYF.

This clonotype was seen many times. The chain joins TRBV10-2 to TRBJ2-3; 9 nucleotides match TRBD2. The germline V gene encodes CDR1 WSHSY and CDR2 SAAADI. V lost 7 bases and J lost 5; bases outside the gene matches: 10. The CDR3 is 15 residues long. CDR3 nucleotide sequence: TGCGCCAGCACCTCAGAGGGACTAGCTCAAGATACGCAGTATTTT. It specifies CASTSEGLAQDTQYF.

A few counts support this clonotype. The chain joins TRBV28 to TRBJ1-2, with a tentative D call TRBD1 (6 bases). The germline gives CDR1 MDHEN, CDR2 SYDVKM. V lost 6 bases to trimming and J lost 8 bases, with 19 bases between them. The CDR3 has 14 residues. CDR3 loop: CASSFPRGAEGYTF. The CDR3 DNA reads as TGTGCCAGCAGCTTTCCCCGGGGGGCGGAGGGCTACACCTTC.

Many counts were recorded for this clonotype. The CDR3 DNA reads TGTGCCAGTAGTACCCGAGGGTTGAACACTGAAGCTTTCTTT. Encoded protein: CASSTRGLNTEAFF. This chain uses TRBV19 with TRBJ1-1, with D hard to call. The CDR3 is 14 amino acids. V shed 4 bases and J shed 0 bases, with 9 bases lying between them. Germline CDR1 and CDR2: LNHDA and SQIVND (reference sequence).

This clonotype showed up many times. The chain links TRBV12-3 or TRBV12-4 to TRBJ1-1; D is ambiguous. The CDR3 is 13 amino acids. V shed 2 bases and J shed 8 bases, with 12 bases lying between them. As DNA, the CDR3 is TGTGCCAGCAGTTTAAGGAACTTTAGAGAAGCTTTCTTT. It encodes CASSLRNFREAFF.

This clonotype was seen ten or more times. The chain carries TRBV19 and TRBJ2-5, with TRBD2 matching over 14 bases. The CDR3 covers 18 residues. With V trimmed by 5 bases and J by 0 bases, 8 bases remained unmatched. CDR1 is LNHDA, CDR2 SQIVND, per germline (reference sequence). The CDR3 nucleotides are TGTGCCAGTAGTGCGGGGACTAGCGGGGGCCCGTACCAAGAGACCCAGTACTTC. Translated, it gives CASSAGTSGGPYQETQYF.

This clonotype was seen at least ten times. This chain connects TRBV4-1 to TRBJ2-5, with 8 bases aligning to TRBD1. CDR3 length equals 16 residues. V was pared by 2 bases and J by 3 bases, with 8 bases of the junction left unmatched. Per the germline V gene, CDR1 is MGHRA and CDR2 is YSYEKL. The CDR3 DNA reads TGCGCCAGCAGCCAAACACCGGGACAGGCTAAAGAGACCCAGTACTTC. Its translation: CASSQTPGQAKETQYF.

The chain has TRBV24-1 and TRBJ2-5; 10 bases fit TRBD1. The germline V gene encodes CDR1 KGHDR and CDR2 SFDVKD. Trimming at V came to 7 bases and at J to 5 bases, leaving 6 bases not matched to a gene. This CDR3 is 14 amino acids long. The CDR3 nucleotides are TGTGCCACCAGCGAGGGACAGGGGTGGGAGACCCAGTACTTC. Its protein is CATSEGQGWETQYF.

As concerns this clonotype: A single base separates this from a much larger clone, so it may be a read error. The chain couples TRBV19 to TRBJ2-5, with D unclear. Germline CDR1 reads LNHDA; CDR2 reads SQIVND (reference sequence). This CDR3 is built from 14 residues. CDR3 loop: CASSLAPYRETQYF. CDR3 in DNA: TGCGCCAGCAGCTTAGCCCCGTACCGAGAGACCCAGTACTTC.

This clonotype was recorded at least ten times. This chain joins TRBV7-2 and TRBJ2-4, with 8 bases lining up with TRBD1. Germline trimming cut 5 bases from V and 2 bases from J; bases unmatched to any gene: 5. The CDR3 is 15 residues long. CDR1 is SGHTA and CDR2 is FQGNSA in the germline V gene. The CDR3 reads CASSQGAVSKNIQYF. The DNA for the CDR3 is TGTGCCAGCAGCCAGGGGGCCGTATCCAAAAACATTCAGTACTTC.

This clonotype was detected many times. The gene calls are TRBV3-1 and TRBJ2-2; D unclear. There are 13 residues in the CDR3. Trimming shortened V by 1 base and J by 7 bases, and 7 bases separated the two germline ends. CDR1 LGHDT and CDR2 YNNKEL come from the germline V gene (reference sequence). CDR3 protein: CASSQGTHGELFF. The CDR3 DNA reads as TGTGCCAGCAGCCAAGGGACCCACGGGGAGCTGTTTTTT.

There are a few counts of this clonotype. V and J are TRBV25-1 and TRBJ2-7; 9 nucleotides match TRBD1. V lost 8 bases, J lost 2 bases, and 13 bases stayed unmatched. Germline lookup yields CDR1 MGHDK and CDR2 SYGVNS. CDR3 length: 16 residues. CDR3 in amino acids: CASGPLGDRDTYEQYF. DNA of the CDR3: TGTGCCAGCGGTCCCCTCGGGGACAGGGATACCTACGAGCAGTACTTC.

The rearrangement uses TRBV9 and TRBJ1-2; D gene ambiguous. The V and J ends lost 4 bases and 2 bases respectively, with 12 bases between them. Per the germline V gene, CDR1 is SGDLS and CDR2 is YYNGEE. This CDR3 region has 14 residues. The CDR3 bases are TGTGCCAGCAGCCTCACCGGCGGGAACTATGGCTACACCTTC. Its protein product is CASSLTGGNYGYTF. The variable domain in full, with the rest retrieved from reference TRBV9 and TRBJ1-2, is DSGVTQTPKHLITATGQRVTLRCSPRSGDLSVYWYQQSLDQGLQFLIQYYNGEERAKGNILERFSAQQFPDLHSELNLSSLELGDSALYFCASSLTGGNYGYTFGSGTRLTVV.

In this sample, this clonotype turned up many times. This chain uses TRBV10-2 with TRBJ1-3; weak D call: TRBD1 (6 bases). Germline-derived CDR1 and CDR2 are WSHSY and SAAADI. The V and J ends lost 5 bases and 0 bases respectively, with 11 bases between them. CDR3 size: 15 residues. The CDR3 is CASSIIQGSGNTIYF. CDR3 in DNA: TGCGCCAGCAGTATTATACAGGGCTCTGGAAACACCATATATTTT.

This clonotype was seen ten or more times. V usage is TRBV7-3 and J usage is TRBJ2-2, with 7 bases fitting TRBD1. This CDR3 has 15 residues. Germline V gene lookup returns CDR1 SGHTA and CDR2 FQGTGA. The trim removed 5 bases at V and 4 bases at J, leaving 7 bases unmatched. CDR3: CASSLQGDGTGELFF. CDR3 coding DNA: TGTGCCAGCAGCCTCCAGGGGGATGGCACCGGGGAGCTGTTTTTT.

This clonotype was seen more than once but under ten times. This sequence joins TRBV12-3 or TRBV12-4 and TRBJ2-2; 7 nucleotides match TRBD1. The CDR3 is 15 residues long. V shed 6 bases, J shed 4 bases, and the junction held 8 bases outside the gene matches. The chain's CDR3 is CASSRTGVVTGELFF. The CDR3 nucleotides are TGTGCCAGCAGCCGAACAGGGGTCGTCACCGGGGAGCTGTTTTTT.

Concerning this clonotype: A much larger clone lies a single base off, so this may be a read error. V gene TRBV28 combines with J gene TRBJ1-6; D is perhaps TRBD1 (6 bases). CDR3 length equals 13 residues. Germline CDR1 MDHEN, CDR2 SYDVKM. CDR3 sequence (DNA): TGTGCCAGCAGTCGAGGGGGGATTTCACTCCTCCACTTT. Protein product: CASSRGGISLLHF.

In its sample, this clonotype was seen many times. This chain connects TRBV9 to TRBJ1-1; D remains unclear. Germline-derived CDR1 and CDR2 are SGDLS and YYNGEE. Trimming shortened V by 0 bases and J by 1 base, and 7 bases separated the two germline ends. The CDR3 is 14 residues long. The CDR3 here is CASSVDGKNTEAFF. The CDR3 nucleotides are TGTGCCAGCAGCGTAGACGGGAAGAACACTGAAGCTTTCTTT.

At least ten counts were recorded for this clonotype. CDR3: CATSRDREFYEQYF. The DNA for the CDR3 is TGCGCCACCTCCCGGGACAGGGAGTTCTACGAGCAGTACTTC. This chain connects TRBV5-1 to TRBJ2-7; 9 positions agree with TRBD1. The CDR3 has 14 residues. Trimming at V came to 9 bases and at J to 3 bases, leaving 10 bases not matched to a gene. Germline V CDR1 and CDR2: SGHRS, YFSETQ. Filled out from reference TRBV5-1 and TRBJ2-7, the complete variable domain reads KAGVTQTPRYLIKTRGQQVTLSCSPISGHRSVSWYQQTPGQGLQFLFEYFSETQRNKGNFPGRFSGRQFSNSRSEMNVSTLELGDSALYLCATSRDREFYEQYFGPGTRLTVT.

In this sample, this clonotype turned up once. One junction end disagrees with the germline gene, perhaps due to a read error. The J gene is TRBJ2-7, the V gene TRBV3-1; D is undetermined. Germline V gene lookup returns CDR1 LGHDT and CDR2 YNNKEL (reference sequence). The CDR3 totals 15 residues. The chain's CDR3 is CASSQELSSFYGQYF. DNA of the CDR3: TGTGCCAGCAGCCAAGAGTTGTCCAGCTTCTACGGGCAGTACTTC.